Described below is a single T cell receptor (beta chain) sequence and its context. This sample is drawn from a study of OX40 agonist ivuxolimab in advanced cancers. Study as a whole: Enrolled patients in dose escalation had cancers that were hepatocellular carcinoma, melanoma, renal cell or head and neck cancer. The group had a mean age of 60 years, ranged from about 23 to 85, and was around 86% male.

V dropped 4 bases and J dropped 7; count of bases not matched to a gene: 8. Germline values: CDR1 SGHTA, CDR2 FQGNSA. The CDR3 covers 14 residues. TCRdb keeps only in-frame clones here, not all; method: immunoSEQ multiplex PCR. Of roughly 80,000 clones listed, almost 85% are singletons. Sequencing was performed on CD4+ or CD8+ T cells sorted from blood, taken in a trial of the OX40 agonist ivuxolimab. This clonotype was obtained from an adult with an advanced solid tumor such as melanoma, head and neck, liver or kidney cancer. The rearrangement links TRBV7-2 to TRBJ1-2; 8 positions agree with TRBD1. The CDR3 sequence: CASSSSPDRAGYTF. DNA for the CDR3: TGTGCCAGCAGCTCATCCCCGGACAGGGCTGGCTACACCTTC.